What follows is one T cell receptor beta chain and its context. This sample is part of a study of cytomegalovirus exposure and HLA in healthy donors. Overall study context: Among over 350 genotyped donors, about 80% fell in the Caucasian-associated ancestry cluster.

The CDR3 is 14 residues long. CDR1 is SGHRS, CDR2 YFSETQ, per germline. V gave up 1 base and J gave up 8 bases; unmatched junction bases: 6. The PCR contained 60 Vbeta and 13 Jbeta primers. Measured with immunoSEQ multiplex PCR; TCRdb has only the in-frame clones, and not every one. The table has roughly 120,000 clones, roughly 88% seen once. The receptor's source is a woman aged 18-29 years in good health and CMV-seropositive. The sample consisted of PBMCs. This chain links TRBV5-1 with TRBJ2-1; 7 nucleotides align to TRBD1. The CDR3 nucleotides are TGCGCCAGCAGCTTGCGGCAGGGGGTGGATGAGCAGTTCTTC. It specifies CASSLRQGVDEQFF.